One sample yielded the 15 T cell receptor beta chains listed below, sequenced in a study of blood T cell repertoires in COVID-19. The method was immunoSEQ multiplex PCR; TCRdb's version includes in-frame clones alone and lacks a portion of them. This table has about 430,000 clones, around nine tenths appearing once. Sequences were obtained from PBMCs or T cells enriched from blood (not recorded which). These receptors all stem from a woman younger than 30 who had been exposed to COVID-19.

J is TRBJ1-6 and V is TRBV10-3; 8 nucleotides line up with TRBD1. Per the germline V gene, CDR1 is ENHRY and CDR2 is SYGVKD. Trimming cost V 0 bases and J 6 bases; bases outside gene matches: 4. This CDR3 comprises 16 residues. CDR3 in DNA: TGTGCCATCAGTGAGTCTCCAACAGGGGGTAATTCACCCCTCCACTTT. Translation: CAISESPTGGNSPLHF.

CDR3 sequence (DNA): TGTGCCAGCATGACTAGCGGGAGTAGGTACGAGCAGTACTTC. Translated: CASMTSGSRYEQYF. The chain recombines TRBV7-2 with TRBJ2-7, with TRBD2 matching over 12 bases. Germline CDR1 reads SGHTA; CDR2 reads FQGNSA. The CDR3 totals 14 residues. The V and J ends lost 7 bases and 4 bases, in that order; junction bases with no gene match: 5. The whole variable domain, remainder taken from reference TRBV7-2 and TRBJ2-7, is GAGVSQSPSNKVTEKGKDVELRCDPISGHTALYWYRQSLGQGLEFLIYFQGNSAPDKSGLPSDRFSAERTGGSVSTLTIQRTQQEDSAVYLCASMTSGSRYEQYFGPGTRLTVT.

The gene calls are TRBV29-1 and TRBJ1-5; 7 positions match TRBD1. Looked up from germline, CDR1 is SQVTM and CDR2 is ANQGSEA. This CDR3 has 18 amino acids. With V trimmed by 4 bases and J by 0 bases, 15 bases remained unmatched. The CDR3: CSVAGQAPLFNSNQPQHF. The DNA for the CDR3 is TGCAGCGTTGCCGGACAGGCGCCCCTCTTTAATAGCAATCAGCCCCAGCATTTT.

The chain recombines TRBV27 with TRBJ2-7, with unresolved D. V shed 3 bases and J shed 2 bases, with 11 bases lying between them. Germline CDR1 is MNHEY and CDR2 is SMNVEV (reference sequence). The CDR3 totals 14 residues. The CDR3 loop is CASSFMPEAYEQYF. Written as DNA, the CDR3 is TGTGCCAGCAGTTTCATGCCCGAGGCCTACGAGCAGTACTTC.

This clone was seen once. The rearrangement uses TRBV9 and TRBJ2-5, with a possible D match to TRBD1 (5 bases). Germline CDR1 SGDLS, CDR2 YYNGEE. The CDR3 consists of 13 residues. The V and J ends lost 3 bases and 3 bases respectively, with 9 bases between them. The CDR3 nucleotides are TGTGCCAGCAGCGCCGGACATAAAGAGACCCAGTACTTC. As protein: CASSAGHKETQYF.

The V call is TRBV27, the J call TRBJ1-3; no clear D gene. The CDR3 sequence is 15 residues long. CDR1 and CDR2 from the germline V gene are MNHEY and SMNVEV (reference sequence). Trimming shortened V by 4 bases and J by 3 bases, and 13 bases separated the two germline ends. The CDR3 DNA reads TGTGCCAGCAGTTCCCGGGTGAGGGATGGAAACACCATATATTTT. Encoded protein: CASSSRVRDGNTIYF.

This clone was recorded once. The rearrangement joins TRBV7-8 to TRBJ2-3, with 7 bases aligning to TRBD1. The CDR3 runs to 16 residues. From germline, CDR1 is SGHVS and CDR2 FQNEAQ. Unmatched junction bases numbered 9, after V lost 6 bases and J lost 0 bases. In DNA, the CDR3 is TGTGCCAGCAGTTTGGACAGGCCCACTAGCACAGATACGCAGTATTTT. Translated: CASSLDRPTSTDTQYF.

The CDR3, as DNA: TGTGCCAGCAGCTTAAAAGCCTCCCCCGATACGCAGTATTTT. This translates into CASSLKASPDTQYF. The V gene is TRBV7-9, the J gene TRBJ2-3; D not certain. CDR1 SEHNR and CDR2 FQNEAQ come from the germline V gene (reference sequence). There are 14 residues in the CDR3. The ends were cut back, 2 bases at V and 6 bases at J, with 12 bases in the middle.

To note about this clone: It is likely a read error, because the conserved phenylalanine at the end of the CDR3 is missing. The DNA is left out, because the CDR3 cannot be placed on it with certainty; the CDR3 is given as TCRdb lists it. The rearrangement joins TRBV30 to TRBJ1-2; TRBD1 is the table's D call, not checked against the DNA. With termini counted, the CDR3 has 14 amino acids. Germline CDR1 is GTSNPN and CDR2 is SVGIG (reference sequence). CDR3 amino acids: CAWKFRTGGSPLNV.

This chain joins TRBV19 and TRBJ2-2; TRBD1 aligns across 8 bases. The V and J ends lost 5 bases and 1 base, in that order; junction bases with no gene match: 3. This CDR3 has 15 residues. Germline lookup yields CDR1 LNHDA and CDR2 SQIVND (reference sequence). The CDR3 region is CASSGGQGNTGELFF. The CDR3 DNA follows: TGTGCCAGTAGTGGTGGACAGGGGAACACCGGGGAGCTGTTTTTT.

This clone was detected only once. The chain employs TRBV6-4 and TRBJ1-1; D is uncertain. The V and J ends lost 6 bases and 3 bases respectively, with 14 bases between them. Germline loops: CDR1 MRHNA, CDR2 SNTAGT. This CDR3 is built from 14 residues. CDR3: CASRKRARDTEAFF. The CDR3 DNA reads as TGTGCCAGCAGGAAGAGGGCCCGGGACACTGAAGCTTTCTTT.

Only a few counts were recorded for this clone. The CDR3 region is CASSRIDRGRTEAFF. The CDR3 nucleotides are TGCGCCAGCAGCCGAATCGACAGGGGTAGGACTGAAGCTTTCTTT. This sequence joins TRBV5-1 and TRBJ1-1; 8 bases agree with TRBD1. J lost 5 bases, V lost 4 bases, and 10 bases had no gene match. This CDR3 has 15 amino acids. The germline gives CDR1 SGHRS, CDR2 YFSETQ.

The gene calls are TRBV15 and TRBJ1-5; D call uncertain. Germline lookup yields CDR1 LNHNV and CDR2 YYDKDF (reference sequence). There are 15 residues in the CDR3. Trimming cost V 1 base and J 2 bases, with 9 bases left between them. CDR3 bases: TGTGCCACCAGCAGAGTGGGCGATGGCAATCAGCCCCAGCATTTT. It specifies CATSRVGDGNQPQHF.

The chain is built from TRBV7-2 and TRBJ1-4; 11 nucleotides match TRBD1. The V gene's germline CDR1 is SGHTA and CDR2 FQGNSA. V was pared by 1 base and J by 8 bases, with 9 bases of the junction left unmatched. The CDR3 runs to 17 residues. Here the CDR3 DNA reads TGTGCCAGCAGCTTAGATGGACAGGGGGCGTCGGGGGAAAAACTGTTTTTT. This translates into CASSLDGQGASGEKLFF.

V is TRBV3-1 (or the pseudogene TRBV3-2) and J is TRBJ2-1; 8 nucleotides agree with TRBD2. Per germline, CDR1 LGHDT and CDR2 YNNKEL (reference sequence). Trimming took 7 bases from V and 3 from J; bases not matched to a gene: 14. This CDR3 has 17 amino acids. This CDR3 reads CASTNEGSGGCYNEQFF. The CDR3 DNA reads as TGTGCCAGCACCAACGAGGGGAGCGGGGGTTGCTACAATGAGCAGTTCTTC.